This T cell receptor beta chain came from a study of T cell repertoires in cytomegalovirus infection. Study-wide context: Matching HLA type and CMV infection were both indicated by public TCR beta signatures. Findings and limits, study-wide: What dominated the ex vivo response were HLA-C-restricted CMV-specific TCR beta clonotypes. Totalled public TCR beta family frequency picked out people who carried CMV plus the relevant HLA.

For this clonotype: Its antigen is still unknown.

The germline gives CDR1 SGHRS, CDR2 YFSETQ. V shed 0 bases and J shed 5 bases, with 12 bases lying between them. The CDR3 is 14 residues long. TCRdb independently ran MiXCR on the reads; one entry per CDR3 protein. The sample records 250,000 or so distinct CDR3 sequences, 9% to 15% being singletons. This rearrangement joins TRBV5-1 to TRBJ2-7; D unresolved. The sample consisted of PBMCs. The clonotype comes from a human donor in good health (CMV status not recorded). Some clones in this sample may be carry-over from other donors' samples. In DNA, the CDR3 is TGCGCCAGCAGCTTGGACCGACGTTGGGACGAGCAGTACTTC. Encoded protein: CASSLDRRWDEQYF.